The TCR beta chain described here comes from a study of blood T cell repertoires in COVID-19. Libraries were prepared by immunoSEQ multiplex PCR; TCRdb keeps only in-frame clonotypes and omits some of them. This sample yields more than 300,000 clones, of which about 89% are seen a single time; under 8% belongs to the top ten. Source material: peripheral blood. The TCR originated in a man between 18 and 29 years old who had recovered from COVID-19.

As DNA, the CDR3 is TGTGCCAGCAGGCCTACAGGGGGCACTGAAGCTTTCTTT. Protein: CASRPTGGTEAFF. The V and J genes are TRBV12-3 or TRBV12-4 and TRBJ1-1; 8 nucleotides agree with TRBD1. J was trimmed by 4 bases and V by 6 bases; bases with no gene match: 4. The CDR3 consists of 13 residues.